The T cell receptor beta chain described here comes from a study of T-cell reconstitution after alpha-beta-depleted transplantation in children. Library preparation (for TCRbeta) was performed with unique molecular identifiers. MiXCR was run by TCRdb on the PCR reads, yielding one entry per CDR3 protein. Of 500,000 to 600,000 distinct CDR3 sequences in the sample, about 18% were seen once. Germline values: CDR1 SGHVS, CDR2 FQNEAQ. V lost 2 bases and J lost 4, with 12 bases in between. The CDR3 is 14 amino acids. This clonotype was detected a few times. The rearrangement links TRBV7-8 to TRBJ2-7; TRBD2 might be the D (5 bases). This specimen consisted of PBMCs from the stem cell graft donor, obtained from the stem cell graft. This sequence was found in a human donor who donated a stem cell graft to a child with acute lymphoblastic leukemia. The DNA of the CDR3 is TGTGCCAGCAGCTTACGGAAAGGGAGTTACGAGCAGTACTTC. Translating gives CASSLRKGSYEQYF.